These 15 T cell receptor beta chains were all obtained from the same sample, sequenced in a study of OX40 agonist ivuxolimab in advanced cancers. Measured with immunoSEQ multiplex PCR; TCRdb has only the in-frame clones, and not every one. The sample records approximately 98,000 clones, roughly 80% being singletons. Sequencing was performed on CD4+ or CD8+ T cells sorted from blood, taken in a trial of the OX40 agonist ivuxolimab. The receptors come from an adult with an advanced solid tumor such as melanoma, head and neck, liver or kidney cancer.

The V call is TRBV27, the J call TRBJ2-1; 15 positions match TRBD2. This CDR3 has 15 amino acids. Unmatched junction bases numbered 5, after V lost 5 bases and J lost 9 bases. Germline V gene sequence: CDR1 MNHEY, CDR2 SMNVEV (reference sequence). The CDR3, as DNA: TGTGCCAGCAGTCCTGGACTAGCGGGGGGGCTTGAGCAGTTCTTC. Protein: CASSPGLAGGLEQFF.

Worth noting for this clone: The junction differs from germline at one of its ends, possibly a read error. The J gene is TRBJ1-5, the V gene TRBV2; tentative D call: TRBD1 (5 bases). Germline CDR1 reads SNHLY; CDR2 reads FYNNEI. CDR3 length equals 12 residues. The CDR3 region has the DNA TGCGGCAGGGAGGGAAGCAATCAGCCCCAGCATTTT. Its protein product is CGREGSNQPQHF.

This clone was seen a few times. This rearrangement joins TRBV11-2 to TRBJ2-7, with 8 bases fitting TRBD1. The germline CDR1 and CDR2 sequences are SGHAT and FQNNGV. This CDR3 has 15 residues. V trimming: 0 bases; J trimming: 4 bases; junction bases outside the gene matches: 5. The CDR3 nucleotides are TGTGCCAGCAGCTTAGAGGTCAGGGGGCTGTACGAGCAGTACTTC. It encodes CASSLEVRGLYEQYF.

V is TRBV29-1 and J is TRBJ2-1; 11 bases align to TRBD2. From germline, CDR1 is SQVTM and CDR2 ANQGSEA. There are 14 residues in the CDR3. V lost 4 bases to trimming and J lost 6 bases; unmatched junction nucleotides: 5. The CDR3 region has the DNA TGCAGCGTTGCTACTAGCGGGGGACCCAATGAGCAGTTCTTC. It specifies CSVATSGGPNEQFF.

The rearrangement links TRBV19 to TRBJ2-7; 8 bases are shared with TRBD1. The V gene's germline CDR1 is LNHDA and CDR2 SQIVND (reference sequence). CDR3 size: 14 residues. The trim removed 4 bases at V and 5 bases at J, leaving 7 bases unmatched. The CDR3 DNA follows: TGTGCCAGTAGTAGAGGACAGGGTGTCGACGAGCAGTACTTC. The encoded protein is CASSRGQGVDEQYF.

V gene TRBV6-1 combines with J gene TRBJ1-5, with D unresolved. The CDR3 totals 13 residues. Looked up from germline, CDR1 is MNHNS and CDR2 is SASEGT. V gave up 1 base and J gave up 7 bases, with 8 bases separating them. The CDR3 DNA reads as TGTGCCAGCAGTGAAGTGACCGGGCAGCCCCAGCATTTT. It encodes CASSEVTGQPQHF.

The chain uses TRBV15 and TRBJ2-3, with TRBD1 matching over 8 bases. The CDR3 consists of 17 residues. V gave up 1 base and J gave up 3 bases; unmatched junction bases: 9. Germline-derived CDR1 and CDR2 are LNHNV and YYDKDF (reference sequence). The CDR3 DNA sequence: TGTGCCACCAGCAGAGCGAGGGGCGGGACAGGTACAGATACGCAGTATTTT. This codes for CATSRARGGTGTDTQYF.

This rearrangement joins TRBV7-9 to TRBJ2-1, with 7 bases matching TRBD2. This CDR3 has 15 residues. CDR1 and CDR2 (germline): SEHNR, FQNEAQ (reference sequence). Trimming cost V 0 bases and J 4 bases; bases outside gene matches: 3. The CDR3 nucleotides are TGTGCCAGCAGCTTAGCTAGCGGGTTTTACAATGAGCAGTTCTTC. As protein: CASSLASGFYNEQFF.

This chain uses TRBV19 with TRBJ1-3; tentative D call: TRBD1 (5 bases). The CDR3 has 15 residues. Germline V gives CDR1 LNHDA, CDR2 SQIVND (reference sequence). The V end lost 4 bases, the J end lost 2 bases, and 12 bases lay between the germline ends. Here the CDR3 reads CASSTAGVPGNTIYF. Here the CDR3 DNA reads TGTGCCAGTAGTACCGCGGGGGTGCCTGGAAACACCATATATTTT.

This chain links TRBV7-2 with TRBJ2-2, with D unresolved. Germline loops: CDR1 SGHTA, CDR2 FQGNSA. The CDR3 has 13 amino acids. Between the trimmed V and J ends, which lost 4 bases and 6 bases, there was a span of 9 bases. The chain's CDR3 is CASSSADAGELFF. Here the CDR3 DNA reads TGTGCCAGCAGCTCCGCGGACGCCGGGGAGCTGTTTTTT. The full variable domain, completed using reference TRBV7-2 and TRBJ2-2, is GAGVSQSPSNKVTEKGKDVELRCDPISGHTALYWYRQSLGQGLEFLIYFQGNSAPDKSGLPSDRFSAERTGGSVSTLTIQRTQQEDSAVYLCASSSADAGELFFGEGSRLTVL.

This clone was seen only once. The gene calls are TRBV6-1 and TRBJ2-2; D possibly corresponds to TRBD1 (5 bases). The V gene lost 1 base and the J gene lost 6 bases, with 9 bases spanning the gap. The CDR3 totals 14 residues. Germline V gene data show CDR1 as MNHNS and CDR2 as SASEGT. The CDR3 protein is CASSEGLGAGELFF. The CDR3 DNA sequence: TGTGCCAGCAGTGAAGGGTTAGGGGCCGGGGAGCTGTTTTTT.

V gene TRBV7-2 combines with J gene TRBJ2-2, with 9 bases matching TRBD1. The CDR3 contains 15 residues. Germline V gene lookup returns CDR1 SGHTA and CDR2 FQGNSA. Germline trimming cut 5 bases from V and 7 bases from J; bases unmatched to any gene: 8. CDR3 loop: CASSPWTGEDGELFF. As DNA, the CDR3 is TGTGCCAGCAGCCCCTGGACAGGGGAGGACGGGGAGCTGTTTTTT. The full variable domain, with the rest looked up from reference TRBV7-2 and TRBJ2-2, is GAGVSQSPSNKVTEKGKDVELRCDPISGHTALYWYRQSLGQGLEFLIYFQGNSAPDKSGLPSDRFSAERTGGSVSTLTIQRTQQEDSAVYLCASSPWTGEDGELFFGEGSRLTVL.

The rearrangement uses TRBV14 and TRBJ2-3, with TRBD2 identical over 9 bases. With V trimmed by 2 bases and J by 5 bases, 14 bases remained unmatched. The CDR3 spans 18 residues. Germline-derived CDR1 and CDR2 are SGHDN and FVKESK. The CDR3 DNA follows: TGTGCCAGCAGCCAAAAGTGGGCTAGCGGGATGACGGGAGATACGCAGTATTTT. Protein: CASSQKWASGMTGDTQYF.

The chain is built from TRBV29-1 and TRBJ2-2; 9 bases align to TRBD2. V trimming: 4 bases; J trimming: 7 bases; junction bases outside the gene matches: 7. CDR3 length: 14 amino acids. Germline values: CDR1 SQVTM, CDR2 ANQGSEA. The CDR3 loop is CSVVSGGTGGELFF. The CDR3 DNA sequence: TGCAGCGTTGTGAGCGGGGGGACCGGCGGGGAGCTGTTTTTT.

This clone was detected only a few times. The chain combines TRBV9 with TRBJ2-1, with D possibly TRBD2 on 5 matching bases. The V end was cut by 0 bases, the J end by 0 bases, with 7 bases between. Germline CDR1 and CDR2: SGDLS and YYNGEE. This CDR3 contains 15 residues. The CDR3 DNA reads as TGTGCCAGCAGCGTAGGCGGGCCCTCCTACAATGAGCAGTTCTTC. This encodes CASSVGGPSYNEQFF.